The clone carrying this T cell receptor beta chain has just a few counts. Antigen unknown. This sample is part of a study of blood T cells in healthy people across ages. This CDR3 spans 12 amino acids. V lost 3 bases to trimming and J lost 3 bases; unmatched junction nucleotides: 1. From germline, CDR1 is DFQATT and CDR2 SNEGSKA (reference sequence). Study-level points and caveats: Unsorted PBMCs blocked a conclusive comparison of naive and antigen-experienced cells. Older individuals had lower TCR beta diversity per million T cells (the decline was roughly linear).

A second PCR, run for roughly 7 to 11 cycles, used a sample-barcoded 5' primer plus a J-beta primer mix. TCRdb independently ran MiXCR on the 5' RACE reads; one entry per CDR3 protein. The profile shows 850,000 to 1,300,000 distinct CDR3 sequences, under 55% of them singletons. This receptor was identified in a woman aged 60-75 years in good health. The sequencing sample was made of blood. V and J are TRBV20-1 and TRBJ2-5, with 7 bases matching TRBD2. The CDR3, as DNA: TGCAGTGCTAGCCTAGCGGAAGAGACCCAGTACTTC. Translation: CSASLAEETQYF.